Each of the 11 T cell receptor beta chains below was sequenced from the same sample in a study of cytomegalovirus exposure and HLA in healthy donors. The PCR made use of 60 Vbeta and 13 Jbeta primers. Clones were read by immunoSEQ multiplex PCR, and TCRdb kept only the in-frame ones, dropping some. In the table there are tens of thousands of clones, 73% of which are singletons. The specimen was PBMCs. The receptors derive from a man aged 50-60 years in good health and CMV-seronegative.

The V and J genes are TRBV10-1 and TRBJ1-5; possibly TRBD1 for D (5 bases). CDR1 and CDR2 (germline): WNHNN, SYGVQD (reference sequence). This CDR3 comprises 13 residues. V gave up 2 bases and J gave up 9 bases, with 11 bases separating them. This CDR3 is CASSERQNGPQHF. The CDR3 DNA reads as TGCGCCAGCAGTGAGCGACAGAACGGGCCCCAGCATTTT.

This clone was recorded only once. The gene calls are TRBV10-3 and TRBJ2-2; 7 positions match TRBD2. Germline V CDR1 and CDR2: ENHRY, SYGVKD. V lost 7 bases and J lost 3; bases outside the gene matches: 5. CDR3 length equals 14 residues. The CDR3 nucleotides are TGTGCCATCAATCCGGGACTACACACCGGGGAGCTGTTTTTT. This sequence encodes CAINPGLHTGELFF.

The J gene is TRBJ1-1, the V gene TRBV10-3, with a possible D match to TRBD1 (5 bases). The germline V gene has CDR1 ENHRY and CDR2 SYGVKD. Trimming took 6 bases from V and 3 from J, leaving 11 bases between them. This CDR3 has 13 residues. Here the CDR3 reads CAIRGGRDTEAFF. The CDR3 nucleotides are TGTGCCATCAGGGGGGGGAGGGACACTGAAGCTTTCTTT.

The chain is built from TRBV6-5 and TRBJ1-3; no firm D call. Germline values: CDR1 MNHEY, CDR2 SVGAGI. The CDR3 runs 15 residues. Trimming pared 0 bases from V and 1 base from J, leaving 7 bases between. The CDR3: CASSYSEVSGNTIYF. CDR3 sequence (DNA): TGTGCCAGCAGTTACTCGGAGGTGTCTGGAAACACCATATATTTT.

This chain links TRBV7-8 with TRBJ1-6, with a weak D call TRBD1 (6 bases). Trimming cost V 3 bases and J 6 bases, with 15 bases left between them. CDR3 size: 16 residues. The germline V gene encodes CDR1 SGHVS and CDR2 FQNEAQ. Here the CDR3 DNA reads TGTGCCAGCAGCTTTTTACAGGGTCTAAGTAATTCACCCCTCCACTTT. Its protein is CASSFLQGLSNSPLHF. The full variable domain, with the rest looked up from reference TRBV7-8 and TRBJ1-6, is GAGVSQSPRYKVAKRGQDVALRCDPISGHVSLFWYQQALGQGPEFLTYFQNEAQLDKSGLPSDRFFAERPEGSVSTLKIQRTQQEDSAVYLCASSFLQGLSNSPLHFGNGTRLTVT.

The chain is built from TRBV5-4 and TRBJ2-1; 9 bases line up with TRBD2. Trimming cost V 4 bases and J 5 bases; bases outside gene matches: 7. The CDR3 sequence is 15 residues long. CDR1 SGHNT and CDR2 YYREEE come from the germline V gene (reference sequence). CDR3 DNA sequence: TGTGCCAGCAGCCAGGGACTAGCCGATAACAATGAGCAGTTCTTC. Protein sequence: CASSQGLADNNEQFF. Supplemented by reference TRBV5-4 and TRBJ2-1, the full variable domain reads ETGVTQSPTHLIKTRGQQVTLRCSSQSGHNTVSWYQQALGQGPQFIFQYYREEENGRGNFPPRFSGLQFPNYSSELNVNALELDDSALYLCASSQGLADNNEQFFGPGTRLTVL.

This sequence joins TRBV7-2 and TRBJ2-5; weak D call: TRBD2 (5 bases). Germline V gene lookup returns CDR1 SGHTA and CDR2 FQGNSA. Trimming shortened V by 5 bases and J by 6 bases, and 22 bases separated the two germline ends. There are 16 residues in the CDR3. Written as DNA, the CDR3 is TGTGCCAGCAGCCCAATATCGGCTAGCATATTTCAGACCCAGTACTTC. Translation: CASSPISASIFQTQYF.

This clone appeared a few times. This chain joins TRBV11-2 and TRBJ2-7; D is perhaps TRBD2 (7 bases). CDR3 length: 16 residues. V was pared by 3 bases and J by 5 bases, with 20 bases between. Germline V gives CDR1 SGHAT, CDR2 FQNNGV. The CDR3 loop is CASSFRSWGGPNEQYF. As DNA, the CDR3 is TGTGCCAGCAGCTTTCGGTCATGGGGGGGCCCTAACGAGCAGTACTTC.

This clone has a single count. The genes are TRBV10-1 and TRBJ1-1; D perhaps matches TRBD1 (6 bases). CDR1 is WNHNN, CDR2 SYGVQD, per germline (reference sequence). With 6 bases removed from V and 5 bases from J, the gap between germline ends came to 13 bases. This CDR3 contains 13 residues. The CDR3 DNA follows: TGCGCCAGCAGACAGGGACGAGGAACTGAAGCTTTCTTT. Translated, it gives CASRQGRGTEAFF.

The chain links TRBV6-1 to TRBJ2-3; 10 nucleotides align to TRBD1. Per the germline V gene, CDR1 is MNHNS and CDR2 is SASEGT. The CDR3 loop spans 15 amino acids. Losses at the gene ends were 7 bases for V and 6 bases for J; bases not matched to a gene: 10. The CDR3 nucleotides are TGTGCCAGCACGATCGGACAGGGGGTGGGTGATACGCAGTATTTT. This codes for CASTIGQGVGDTQYF.

This rearrangement joins TRBV9 to TRBJ2-1; D may be TRBD2 (7 bases). V dropped 6 bases and J dropped 8 bases, with 24 bases sitting between them. Germline-derived CDR1 and CDR2 are SGDLS and YYNGEE. The CDR3 covers 16 residues. The CDR3 DNA is TGTGCCAGCACCCCCCGGGGGGCAGCGACCGGTTATGAGCAGTTCTTC. Residues: CASTPRGAATGYEQFF.